These 7 T cell receptor beta chains were all obtained from the same sample, sequenced in a study of T cell repertoires in cytomegalovirus infection. No antigens are known for them. TCRdb reprocessed the reads with MiXCR, giving one entry per CDR3 protein. The sample contains under 450,000 distinct CDR3 sequences, nearly 35% of which appear only once. The sample consisted of cultured PBMCs, taken from culture after CMV antigen stimulation. The receptor set was obtained from a human donor in good health (CMV status not recorded). Some clones in this sample may be carry-over from other donors' samples.

The chain is built from TRBV5-8 and TRBJ2-3; TRBD1 agrees at 7 bases. With 4 bases clipped from V and 1 base from J, the junction kept 9 bases outside the gene matches. The CDR3 consists of 16 residues. CDR1 is SGHTS, CDR2 YDEGEE, per germline. CDR3: CASSRGQALGTDTQYF. The CDR3, as DNA: TGTGCCAGCAGCCGCGGACAGGCCCTGGGCACAGATACGCAGTATTTT.

This clonotype was seen more than once but under ten times. The V gene is TRBV20-1, the J gene TRBJ1-2; possible D gene TRBD1, 6 bases. This CDR3 is built from 14 residues. Trimming took 0 bases from V and 7 from J, leaving 15 bases between them. Germline V gene sequence: CDR1 DFQATT, CDR2 SNEGSKA (reference sequence). The CDR3 DNA follows: TGCAGTGCTAGAGATTTACAGGGACTACGTGGCTACACCTTC. Its translation is CSARDLQGLRGYTF.

This clonotype has only a few counts. The chain joins TRBV12-3 or TRBV12-4 to TRBJ2-1; 9 bases fit TRBD2. The V and J ends lost 3 bases and 8 bases, in that order; junction bases with no gene match: 8. This CDR3 contains 15 residues. This chain's CDR3 is CASSFQTSGWDEQFF. The CDR3 coding sequence is TGTGCCAGCAGTTTTCAGACTAGCGGCTGGGATGAGCAGTTCTTC.

The chain employs TRBV27 and TRBJ1-1; D is unresolved. The CDR3 has 14 residues. The germline V and J ends were trimmed by 0 bases and 4 bases, with 9 bases remaining between them. Germline V gene lookup returns CDR1 MNHEY and CDR2 SMNVEV (reference sequence). CDR3 nucleotides: TGTGCCAGCAGTTTATCCGGGAGGATCACTGAAGCTTTCTTT. Translation gives CASSLSGRITEAFF.

This chain joins TRBV7-4 and TRBJ1-1, with D tentatively TRBD1 (5 bases). The CDR3 is made up of 16 amino acids. Germline values: CDR1 SGHVT, CDR2 SQSDAQ. Between the trimmed V and J ends, which lost 5 bases and 1 base, there was a span of 17 bases. CDR3 residues: CASSRTRGAGNTEAFF. The CDR3, as DNA: TGTGCCAGCAGCCGGACAAGGGGCGCTGGGAACACTGAAGCTTTCTTT. The full variable domain, its missing parts supplied by reference TRBV7-4 and TRBJ1-1, is GAGVSQSPRYKVAKRGRDVALRCDSISGHVTLYWYRQTLGQGSEVLTYSQSDAQRDKSGRPSGRFSAERPERSVSTLKIQRTEQGDSAVYLCASSRTRGAGNTEAFFGQGTRLTVV.

This clonotype has at least ten counts. V usage is TRBV7-2 and J usage is TRBJ2-5; a possible D gene is TRBD2 (5 bases). The germline V gene encodes CDR1 SGHTA and CDR2 FQGNSA. CDR3 size: 14 residues. Trimming stripped 4 bases from V and 0 bases from J, with 9 bases between. DNA for the CDR3: TGTGCCAGCAGCTCCAGAGGGTACCAAGAGACCCAGTACTTC. Its translation is CASSSRGYQETQYF.

This clonotype was observed a few times. This chain connects TRBV5-6 to TRBJ2-3; D uncertain. V gave up 1 base and J gave up 5 bases, with 5 bases separating them. Germline V gives CDR1 SGHDT, CDR2 YYEEEE. The length of the CDR3 is 12 residues. The DNA for the CDR3 is TGTGCCAGCAGCTTGTGGATAGATACGCAGTATTTT. Its protein product is CASSLWIDTQYF.